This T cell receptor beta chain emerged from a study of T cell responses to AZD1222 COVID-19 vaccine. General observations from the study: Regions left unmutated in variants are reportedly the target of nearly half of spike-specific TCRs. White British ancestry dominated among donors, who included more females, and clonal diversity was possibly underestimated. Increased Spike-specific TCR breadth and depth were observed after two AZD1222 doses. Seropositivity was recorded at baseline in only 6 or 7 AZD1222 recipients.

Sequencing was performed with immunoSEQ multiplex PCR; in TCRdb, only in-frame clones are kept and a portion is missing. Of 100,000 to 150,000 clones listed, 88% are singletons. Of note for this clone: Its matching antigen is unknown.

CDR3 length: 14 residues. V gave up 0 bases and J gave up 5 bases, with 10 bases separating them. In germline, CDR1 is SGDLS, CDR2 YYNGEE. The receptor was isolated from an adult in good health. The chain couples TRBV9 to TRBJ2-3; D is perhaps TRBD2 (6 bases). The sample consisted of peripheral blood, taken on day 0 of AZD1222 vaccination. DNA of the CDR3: TGTGCCAGCAGCGTAGACTGGGGAGGAGATACGCAGTATTTT. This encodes CASSVDWGGDTQYF.